What follows are 27 T cell receptor beta chains derived from one specimen sequenced in a study of T cell changes during pregnancy in multiple sclerosis. Measured with immunoSEQ multiplex PCR; TCRdb has only the in-frame clones, and not every one. Seen here are around 50,000 clones, around nine tenths observed once, and the top ten hold about 5.4%. Sequenced input: peripheral blood from another person, used as feeder cells. The receptor set was obtained from a human donor whose cells served as feeder cells for cultures in a pregnancy study.

This chain uses TRBV2 with TRBJ2-3; perhaps D is TRBD1 or TRBD2 (5 bases each). V was clipped by 8 bases and J by 4 bases, with 10 bases between them. This CDR3 has 12 residues. Germline-derived CDR1 and CDR2 are SNHLY and FYNNEI. The CDR3 region is CASRGGSDTQYF. The CDR3 DNA reads as TGTGCCAGCCGGGGCGGATCAGATACGCAGTATTTT.

V usage is TRBV7-2 and J usage is TRBJ2-3; 8 bases match TRBD2. The ends lost 1 base at V and 2 bases at J; junction bases unmatched: 11. Germline loops: CDR1 SGHTA, CDR2 FQGNSA. CDR3 size: 18 residues. CDR3 sequence: CASSLGLGGGRNTDTQYF. The CDR3 DNA reads as TGTGCCAGCAGCTTAGGTTTAGGCGGGGGGCGGAACACAGATACGCAGTATTTT. The variable domain in full, with the rest retrieved from reference TRBV7-2 and TRBJ2-3, is GAGVSQSPSNKVTEKGKDVELRCDPISGHTALYWYRQSLGQGLEFLIYFQGNSAPDKSGLPSDRFSAERTGGSVSTLTIQRTQQEDSAVYLCASSLGLGGGRNTDTQYFGPGTRLTVL.

The chain uses TRBV7-9 and TRBJ2-7; no definite D call. The CDR3 extends over 14 amino acids. Deletions cut 4 bases from V and 0 bases from J, with 10 bases between. Germline lookup yields CDR1 SEHNR and CDR2 FQNEAQ (reference sequence). CDR3 in DNA: TGTGCCAGCAGCTCCTTCGCAACCTCCTACGAGCAGTACTTC. Translation gives CASSSFATSYEQYF.

The chain joins TRBV5-4 to TRBJ1-6, with 7 nucleotides matching TRBD1. J gave up 6 bases and V 1 base, and 4 bases lay outside the gene matches. Germline-derived CDR1 and CDR2 are SGHNT and YYREEE (reference sequence). The CDR3 has 15 residues. CDR3 sequence reads: CASSLKGASNSPLHF. The CDR3 bases are TGTGCCAGCAGCTTGAAGGGGGCCTCTAATTCACCCCTCCACTTT.

V and J are TRBV4-1 and TRBJ2-5; D possibly corresponds to TRBD1 (6 bases). The CDR3 is 15 amino acids. Germline V lookup: CDR1 MGHRA, CDR2 YSYEKL. V was shortened by 0 bases and J by 1 base, with 9 bases between the two germline ends. The CDR3 loop is CASSQDYRAQETQYF. In DNA, the CDR3 is TGCGCCAGCAGCCAAGATTACAGGGCCCAAGAGACCCAGTACTTC.

Turning to this clone: Different DNA sequences within this sample yield the same CDR3. The rearrangement links TRBV6-5 to TRBJ2-1; 10 nucleotides align to TRBD1. V lost 2 bases to trimming and J lost 10 bases; unmatched junction nucleotides: 2. From germline, CDR1 is MNHEY and CDR2 SVGAGI. This CDR3 is built from 13 residues. In DNA, the CDR3 is TGTGCCAGCAGTTACGGGACAGGGGCCGAGCAGTTCTTC. It specifies CASSYGTGAEQFF.

The chain is built from TRBV4-2 and TRBJ2-1; weak D call: TRBD2 (6 bases). The CDR3 extends over 15 amino acids. Trimming took 4 bases from V and 4 from J, leaving 14 bases between them. Per germline, CDR1 LGHNA and CDR2 YNFKEQ. CDR3 sequence reads: CASSLERAGYNEQFF. The CDR3 nucleotides are TGTGCCAGCAGCCTGGAGCGGGCCGGTTACAATGAGCAGTTCTTC.

CDR3 sequence: CASSLAGTGSPDTQYF. CDR3 nucleotides: TGCGCCAGCAGCTTGGCCGGGACAGGGAGCCCAGATACGCAGTATTTT. The J gene is TRBJ2-3, the V gene TRBV5-1; 9 bases agree with TRBD1. The CDR3 sequence is 16 residues long. The germline CDR1 and CDR2 sequences are SGHRS and YFSETQ. V was pared by 0 bases and J by 4 bases, with 6 bases of the junction left unmatched.

J is TRBJ2-2 and V is TRBV9; no reliable D call. Looked up from germline, CDR1 is SGDLS and CDR2 is YYNGEE. V was cut by 4 bases and J by 1 base, with 14 bases left in between. The CDR3 is made up of 16 amino acids. CDR3 DNA sequence: TGTGCCAGCAGCCACTCCAGCCGAGGGAACACCGGGGAGCTGTTTTTT. Its protein product is CASSHSSRGNTGELFF.

This rearrangement joins TRBV18 to TRBJ1-1; a weak D match, TRBD1 (6 bases). The germline gives CDR1 KGHSH, CDR2 LQKENI. CDR3 length: 15 residues. The ends were cut back, 1 base at V and 1 base at J, with 10 bases in the middle. The DNA for the CDR3 is TGTGCCAGCTCACCACTGGGACAAGGGAACACTGAAGCTTTCTTT. This sequence encodes CASSPLGQGNTEAFF.

V gene TRBV5-1 combines with J gene TRBJ2-3, with 7 nucleotides matching TRBD1. Germline CDR1 and CDR2: SGHRS and YFSETQ. With 4 bases clipped from V and 3 bases from J, the junction kept 8 bases outside the gene matches. The CDR3 is 15 amino acids. CDR3 nucleotides: TGCGCCAGCAGCGGGGCGGACAGGCTTACAGATACGCAGTATTTT. It is translated as CASSGADRLTDTQYF.

DNA of the CDR3: TGTGCCAGCCAGAGCTCCTATAATTCACCCCTCCACTTT. Encoded protein: CASQSSYNSPLHF. V and J are TRBV9 and TRBJ1-6; D is unclear. CDR3 length equals 13 residues. The V and J ends lost 7 bases and 0 bases respectively, with 5 bases between them. CDR1 is SGDLS, CDR2 YYNGEE, per germline.

V and J are TRBV27 and TRBJ2-2; 10 nucleotides agree with TRBD2. The CDR3 is 17 residues long. Germline V gene lookup returns CDR1 MNHEY and CDR2 SMNVEV (reference sequence). J was trimmed by 5 bases and V by 8 bases; bases with no gene match: 14. CDR3 DNA: TGTGCCAGCGCCTTCTCTCTAGCGGGAGTGAGAACCGGGGAGCTGTTTTTT. As protein: CASAFSLAGVRTGELFF.

The chain uses TRBV5-1 and TRBJ1-4; D uncertain. V was cut by 5 bases and J by 7 bases, with 15 bases left in between. The CDR3 has 14 amino acids. Germline V gene sequence: CDR1 SGHRS, CDR2 YFSETQ. CDR3 protein: CASRYSVGVEKLFF. The CDR3 nucleotides are TGCGCCAGCAGGTACTCGGTGGGAGTTGAAAAACTGTTTTTT.

In its sample, this clone was seen once. This chain links TRBV10-3 with TRBJ2-3; 7 bases align to TRBD2. After removal of 8 bases from V and 3 bases from J, the junction contained 11 bases not matched to a gene. CDR1 and CDR2 from the germline V gene are ENHRY and SYGVKD. CDR3 length: 15 residues. CDR3 loop: CAIEESSGITDTQYF. Here the CDR3 DNA reads TGTGCCATCGAGGAGTCCAGCGGGATTACAGATACGCAGTATTTT.

The V gene is TRBV30, the J gene TRBJ2-1; D call uncertain. Trimming stripped 8 bases from V and 9 bases from J, with 11 bases between. The germline V gene has CDR1 GTSNPN and CDR2 SVGIG (reference sequence). The CDR3 runs to 10 residues. CDR3: CAGSIGEQFF. The DNA for the CDR3 is TGTGCCGGATCTATAGGTGAGCAGTTCTTC.

The CDR3 coding sequence is TGTGCCAGTACCACATATCGGGACAGTTCCTACGAGCAGTACTTC. This encodes CASTTYRDSSYEQYF. V is TRBV19 and J is TRBJ2-7; 7 nucleotides line up with TRBD1. This CDR3 region has 15 residues. Unmatched junction bases numbered 10, after V lost 7 bases and J lost 1 base. Germline V gives CDR1 LNHDA, CDR2 SQIVND (reference sequence).

The rearrangement uses TRBV2 and TRBJ2-3; perhaps D is TRBD1 or TRBD2 (6 bases each). CDR3 length: 15 amino acids. CDR1 and CDR2 from the germline V gene are SNHLY and FYNNEI. The germline V and J ends were trimmed by 0 bases and 7 bases, with 14 bases remaining between them. The CDR3 DNA reads TGTGCCAGCAGTGAAGCAAAGGGGGGCGCCAATACGCAGTATTTT. Amino acid sequence: CASSEAKGGANTQYF.

The sample holds one count of this clone. The chain joins TRBV6-6 to TRBJ2-2; D is possibly TRBD2 (5 bases). The CDR3 totals 14 residues. Germline lookup yields CDR1 MNHNY and CDR2 SVGAGI (reference sequence). V was clipped by 8 bases and J by 3 bases, with 13 bases between them. In nucleotides, the CDR3 is TGTGCCAGCGGTGGCGGGTCCGACACCGGGGAGCTGTTTTTT. This sequence encodes CASGGGSDTGELFF.

Details on this clone: This same CDR3 is encoded by further DNA sequences in the sample. V usage is TRBV10-3 and J usage is TRBJ1-1; TRBD1 is a possible D gene (5 bases). The germline V and J ends were trimmed by 0 bases and 6 bases, with 11 bases remaining between them. Per the germline V gene, CDR1 is ENHRY and CDR2 is SYGVKD. This CDR3 region has 14 residues. In DNA, the CDR3 is TGTGCCATCAGTGAGTCAGGAGGAGGGGCTGAAGCTTTCTTT. Protein sequence: CAISESGGGAEAFF.

The J gene is TRBJ2-3, the V gene TRBV5-1, with a tentative D call TRBD1 (6 bases). V lost 2 bases to trimming and J lost 6 bases, with 10 bases between them. There are 13 residues in the CDR3. Germline V CDR1 and CDR2: SGHRS, YFSETQ. The CDR3 reads CASSFPGDDTQYF. CDR3 sequence (DNA): TGCGCCAGCAGCTTTCCAGGGGACGATACGCAGTATTTT.

The V and J genes are TRBV5-5 and TRBJ2-7; no firm D call. CDR1 SGHKS and CDR2 YYEKEE come from the germline V gene (reference sequence). Trimming shortened V by 2 bases and J by 0 bases, and 0 bases separated the two germline ends. The CDR3 is made up of 11 amino acids. The CDR3 spells CASSFSYEQYF. The DNA for the CDR3 is TGTGCCAGCAGCTTCTCCTACGAGCAGTACTTC.

The chain is built from TRBV9 and TRBJ1-1, with D maybe TRBD1 (5 bases). Between the trimmed V and J ends, which lost 0 bases and 3 bases, there was a span of 9 bases. CDR3 length equals 14 residues. CDR1 SGDLS and CDR2 YYNGEE come from the germline V gene. CDR3 sequence (DNA): TGTGCCAGCAGCGTAGGATGGGGGGACACTGAAGCTTTCTTT. It is translated as CASSVGWGDTEAFF.

The chain carries TRBV5-4 and TRBJ2-7; 8 positions agree with TRBD1. Trimming removed 2 bases from V and 6 bases from J; junction bases left unmatched: 10. CDR1 is SGHNT, CDR2 YYREEE, per germline (reference sequence). The CDR3 consists of 15 residues. CDR3 sequence: CASSLGQGDSSEQYF. The CDR3 bases are TGTGCCAGCAGCTTAGGACAGGGCGACTCTTCCGAGCAGTACTTC.

This clone was observed once. This chain joins TRBV7-9 and TRBJ1-1, with D perhaps TRBD1 (5 bases). The V end lost 0 bases, the J end lost 7 bases, and 9 bases lay between the germline ends. The germline V gene has CDR1 SEHNR and CDR2 FQNEAQ (reference sequence). The CDR3 totals 13 residues. This chain's CDR3 is CASSLANGGEAFF. The CDR3 DNA sequence: TGTGCCAGCAGCTTAGCGAACGGGGGTGAAGCTTTCTTT.

The rearrangement uses TRBV10-3 and TRBJ2-7; D is unclear. The CDR3 consists of 11 residues. Trimming removed 2 bases from V and 4 bases from J, with 3 bases in between. Germline V gives CDR1 ENHRY, CDR2 SYGVKD. CDR3 nucleotide sequence: TGTGCCATCAGTGAGGGTTACGAGCAGTACTTC. Its translation is CAISEGYEQYF.

CDR3 nucleotides: TGTGCTAGCGAACCAAGCGGGAATTCGGGGTCGGACGGGGAGCTGTTTTTT. Translated: CASEPSGNSGSDGELFF. The chain links TRBV12-5 to TRBJ2-2; 7 bases line up with TRBD2. Germline CDR1 and CDR2: LGHNT and FRNRAP. The length of the CDR3 is 17 residues. Unmatched junction bases numbered 20, after V lost 9 bases and J lost 7 bases.